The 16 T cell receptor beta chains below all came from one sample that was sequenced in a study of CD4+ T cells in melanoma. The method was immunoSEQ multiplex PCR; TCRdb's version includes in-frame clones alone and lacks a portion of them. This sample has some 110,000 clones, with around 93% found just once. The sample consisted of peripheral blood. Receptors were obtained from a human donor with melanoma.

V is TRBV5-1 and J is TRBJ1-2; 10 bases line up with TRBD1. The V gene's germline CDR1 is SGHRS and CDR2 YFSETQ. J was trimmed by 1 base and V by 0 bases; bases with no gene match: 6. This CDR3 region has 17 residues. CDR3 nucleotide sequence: TGCGCCAGCAGCTTGGACGGGACAGGGGCGATTAACTATGGCTACACCTTC. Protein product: CASSLDGTGAINYGYTF.

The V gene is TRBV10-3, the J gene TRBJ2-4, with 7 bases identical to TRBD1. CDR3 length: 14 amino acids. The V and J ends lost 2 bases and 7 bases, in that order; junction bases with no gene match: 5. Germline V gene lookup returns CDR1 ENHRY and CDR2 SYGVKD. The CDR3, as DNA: TGTGCCATCAGTGAGAGTACAGGGGTGAACATTCAGTACTTC. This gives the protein CAISESTGVNIQYF.

CDR3 bases: TGCGCCAGCAGCCGATTCGTTATGAGGACAGGGGGCGCCGAGCAGTACTTC. Translating gives CASSRFVMRTGGAEQYF. The V gene is TRBV4-3, the J gene TRBJ2-7; TRBD1 aligns across 11 bases. The V gene's germline CDR1 is LGHNA and CDR2 YSLEER. The CDR3 covers 17 residues. Trimming took 4 bases from V and 6 from J; bases not matched to a gene: 14.

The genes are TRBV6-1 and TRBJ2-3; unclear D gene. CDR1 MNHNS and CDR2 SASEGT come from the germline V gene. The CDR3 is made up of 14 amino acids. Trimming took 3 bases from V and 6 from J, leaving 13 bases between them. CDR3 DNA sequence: TGTGCCAGCAGTGACATGGTTCGGATGGATACGCAGTATTTT. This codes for CASSDMVRMDTQYF.

CDR3 nucleotides: TGTGCCAGCAGCCGTTCTCTAGCGGGGGGGCGGGAGACCCAGTACTTC. Protein sequence: CASSRSLAGGRETQYF. The V and J genes are TRBV13 and TRBJ2-5, with 12 bases identical to TRBD2. Trimming at V came to 5 bases and at J to 5 bases, leaving 9 bases not matched to a gene. The germline gives CDR1 PRHDT, CDR2 FYEKMQ (reference sequence). The CDR3 loop spans 16 amino acids.

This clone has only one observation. CDR3 coding DNA: TGTGCCAGCAGCTTGGTTGGGACTAGCGGGAGTCACCCTACGCAGTATTTT. Protein product: CASSLVGTSGSHPTQYF. The chain recombines TRBV5-6 with TRBJ2-3; 14 nucleotides match TRBD2. Germline lookup yields CDR1 SGHDT and CDR2 YYEEEE. The CDR3 length is 17 residues. Losses at the gene ends were 0 bases for V and 8 bases for J; bases not matched to a gene: 8.

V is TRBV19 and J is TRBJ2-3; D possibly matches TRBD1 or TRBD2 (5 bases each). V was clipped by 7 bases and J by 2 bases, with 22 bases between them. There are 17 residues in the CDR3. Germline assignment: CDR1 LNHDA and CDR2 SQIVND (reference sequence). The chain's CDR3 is CASTPGLGARATDTQYF. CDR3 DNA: TGTGCCAGTACCCCCGGGCTAGGGGCGCGGGCCACAGATACGCAGTATTTT.

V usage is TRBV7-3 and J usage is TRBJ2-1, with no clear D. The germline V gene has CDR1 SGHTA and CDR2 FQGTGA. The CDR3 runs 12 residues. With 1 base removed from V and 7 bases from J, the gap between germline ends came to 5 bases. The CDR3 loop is CASSLNQNEQFF. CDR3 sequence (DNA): TGTGCCAGCAGCTTAAACCAAAATGAGCAGTTCTTC.

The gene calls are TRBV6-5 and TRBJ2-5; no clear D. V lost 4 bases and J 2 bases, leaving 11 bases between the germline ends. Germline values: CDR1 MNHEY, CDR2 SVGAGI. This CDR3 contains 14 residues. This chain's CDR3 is CASSSWSGQETQYF. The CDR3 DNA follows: TGTGCCAGCAGTTCCTGGAGTGGGCAAGAGACCCAGTACTTC.

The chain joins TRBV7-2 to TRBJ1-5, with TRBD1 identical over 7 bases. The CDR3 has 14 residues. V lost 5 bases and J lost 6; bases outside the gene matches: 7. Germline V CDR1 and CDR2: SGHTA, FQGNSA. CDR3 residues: CASSDRARSQPQHF. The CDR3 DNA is TGTGCCAGCAGCGACAGGGCAAGGTCTCAGCCCCAGCATTTT. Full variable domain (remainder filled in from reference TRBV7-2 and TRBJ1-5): GAGVSQSPSNKVTEKGKDVELRCDPISGHTALYWYRQSLGQGLEFLIYFQGNSAPDKSGLPSDRFSAERTGGSVSTLTIQRTQQEDSAVYLCASSDRARSQPQHFGDGTRLSIL.

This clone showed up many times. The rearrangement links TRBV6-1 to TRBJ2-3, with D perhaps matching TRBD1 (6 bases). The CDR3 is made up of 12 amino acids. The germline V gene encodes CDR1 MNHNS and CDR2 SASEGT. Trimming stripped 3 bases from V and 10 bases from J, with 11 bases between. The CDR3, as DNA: TGTGCCAGCAGTGAGTGGACAGCAGCGCAGTATTTT. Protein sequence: CASSEWTAAQYF.

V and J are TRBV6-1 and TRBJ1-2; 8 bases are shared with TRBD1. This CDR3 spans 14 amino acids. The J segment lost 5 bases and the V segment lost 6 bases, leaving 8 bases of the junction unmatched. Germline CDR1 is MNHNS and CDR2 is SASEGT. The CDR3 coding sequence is TGTGCCAGCAGAGACGACAGGGGCTTATATGGCTACACCTTC. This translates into CASRDDRGLYGYTF.

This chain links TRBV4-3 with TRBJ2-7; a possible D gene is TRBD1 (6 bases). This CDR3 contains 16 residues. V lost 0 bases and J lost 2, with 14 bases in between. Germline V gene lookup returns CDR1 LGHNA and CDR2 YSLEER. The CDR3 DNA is TGCGCCAGCAGCCAAGATAAATGGGGGCAGACCTACGAGCAGTACTTC. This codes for CASSQDKWGQTYEQYF.

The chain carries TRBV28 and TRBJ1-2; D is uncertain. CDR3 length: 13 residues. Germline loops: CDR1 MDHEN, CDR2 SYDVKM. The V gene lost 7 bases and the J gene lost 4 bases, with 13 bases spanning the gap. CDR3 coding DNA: TGTGCCAGCAACGGAGGCCGCGTCTATGGCTACACCTTC. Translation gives CASNGGRVYGYTF.

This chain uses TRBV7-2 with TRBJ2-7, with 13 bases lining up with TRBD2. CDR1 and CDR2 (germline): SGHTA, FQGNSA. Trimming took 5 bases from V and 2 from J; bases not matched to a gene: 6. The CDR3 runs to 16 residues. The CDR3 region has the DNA TGTGCCAGCAGCGCTCCGGGACTAGCGGGACCCTACGAGCAGTACTTC. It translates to CASSAPGLAGPYEQYF.

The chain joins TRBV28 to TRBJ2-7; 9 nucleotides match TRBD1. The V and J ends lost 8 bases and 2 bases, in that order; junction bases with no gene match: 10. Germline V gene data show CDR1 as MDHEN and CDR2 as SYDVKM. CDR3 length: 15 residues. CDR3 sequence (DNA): TGTGCCAGCGGACTACCCGGGACAGGGACCTACGAGCAGTACTTC. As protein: CASGLPGTGTYEQYF.